This is a list of T cell receptor beta chains from one sample in a study of blood T cell repertoires in COVID-19. Repertoires were generated with immunoSEQ multiplex PCR, while TCRdb's copy carries only in-frame clones and drops some. The repertoire consists of approximately 440,000 clones, with around 87% occurring once and the leading ten covering 0.7%. The material sequenced was PBMCs or T cells enriched from blood (not recorded which). The receptors originated from a woman between 18 and 30 years old who had recovered from COVID-19. Both conserved end residues are trimmed from each CDR3.

>TRBV5-1|TRBJ2-3
ASSLVTGGGADTQY
>TRBV29-1|TRBJ1-4
SVGEGGPLQKLF
>TRBV6-5|TRBJ1-1
ASSLLGQVTEAF
>TRBV20-1|TRBJ2-1
SASEDRGNEQF
>TRBV21-1|TRBJ2-3
ASNPLNAISSPTDTQY
>TRBV4-2|TRBJ2-2
ASSQLASQGGGELF
>TRBV19|TRBJ1-2
ASTLYPRQGPNYGYT
>TRBV5-1|TRBJ2-3
ASSLAAGASTDTQY
>TRBV5-1|TRBJ2-5
ASSLGWGSGETQY
>TRBV7-8|TRBJ2-7
ASSSRGDGPKQY
>TRBV30|TRBJ1-6
AWSGDRGSPLH
>TRBV10-3|TRBJ2-5
ATRDRGREGETQY
>TRBV28|TRBJ1-1
ASGTGGKTEAF
>TRBV7-2|TRBJ2-1
ASSLSIRGLTYNEQF
>TRBV30|TRBJ1-1
AWSRGKTEAF
>TRBV19|TRBJ1-5
ASNDPGGQGNQPQH
>TRBV30|TRBJ2-2
AWSVSYTGELF
>TRBV5-5|TRBJ2-1
ASSLEGDSYNEQF
>TRBV30|TRBJ1-2
AWSGGPGYT
>TRBV19|TRBJ2-2
ASSVTRETGELF
>TRBV3-1/TRBV3-2|TRBJ1-1
ASSPGTLNTEAF
>TRBV23-1|TRBJ2-7
ASSPQTENYEQY
>TRBV5-4|TRBJ2-7
ASSFLDRTYEQY
>TRBV6-5|TRBJ1-6
ATRGVLDNSPLH
>TRBV7-3|TRBJ2-3
ASSPGGGDTQY
>TRBV30|TRBJ1-6
AWSVDRATSPLH
>TRBV4-1|TRBJ2-3
ASSQISGGRATDTQY
>TRBV5-6|TRBJ2-4
ASSLFETGVDKNIQY
>TRBV9|TRBJ1-1
ASSETGLRSGEAF
>TRBV11-2|TRBJ1-2
ASSSSRGLYGYT
>TRBV5-1|TRBJ1-1
ASRKQGGGTEAF
>TRBV29-1|TRBJ2-3
SVAGTEITDTQY
>TRBV28|TRBJ2-5
ASTAWGGRETQY
>TRBV5-1|TRBJ2-5
ASSAGASGGIQETQY
>TRBV2|TRBJ2-5
ASGEDGGTQY
>TRBV12-3/TRBV12-4|TRBJ2-2
ASTWRAGELF
>TRBV5-8|TRBJ2-3
ASSLTGSGGSDTQY
>TRBV7-9|TRBJ2-2
ASSARGTGELF
>TRBV5-1|TRBJ2-7
ASSLGQGSTFPKYEQY
>TRBV30|TRBJ1-1
AWSMQGEAF
>TRBV30|TRBJ1-1
AWGWGGTEAF
>TRBV3-1/TRBV3-2|TRBJ2-7
ASSQEWRAEQY
>TRBV6-6|TRBJ1-5
ASLQAGFNSNQPQH
>TRBV15|TRBJ2-3
ATSERRGDTQY
>TRBV7-3|TRBJ1-2
ASSLTANEDGYT
>TRBV6-1|TRBJ1-2
ASSERDRVYYGYT
>TRBV5-1|TRBJ1-1
ASSLNSGTEAF
>TRBV7-8|TRBJ2-5
ASSWGTGGKTQY
>TRBV15|TRBJ1-4
ATSRGLEGGNEKLF
>TRBV12-3/TRBV12-4|TRBJ2-1
ASSLEGEDEQF
>TRBV18|TRBJ2-7
ASSPRAGAGGEEQY
>TRBV28|TRBJ1-1
ASRRQGIIGAF
>TRBV3-1/TRBV3-2|TRBJ2-1
ASSLRINEQF
>TRBV5-1|TRBJ1-2
ASSPLELTGGGYT
>TRBV2|TRBJ1-2
ASSEWTEYGYT
>TRBV19|TRBJ2-1
ASSMGRGSQGIDEQF
>TRBV13|TRBJ2-3
ASISGLGPTDTQY